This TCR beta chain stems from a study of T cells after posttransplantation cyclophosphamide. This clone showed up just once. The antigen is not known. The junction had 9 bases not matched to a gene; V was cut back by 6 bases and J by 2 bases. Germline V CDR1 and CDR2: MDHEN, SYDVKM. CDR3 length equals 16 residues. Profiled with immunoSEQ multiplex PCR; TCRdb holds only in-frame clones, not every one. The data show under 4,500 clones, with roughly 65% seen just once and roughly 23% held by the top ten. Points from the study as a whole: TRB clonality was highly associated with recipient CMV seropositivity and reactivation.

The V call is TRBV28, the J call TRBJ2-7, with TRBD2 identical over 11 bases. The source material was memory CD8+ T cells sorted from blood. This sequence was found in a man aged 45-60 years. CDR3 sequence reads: CASSRTSGSNPYEQYF. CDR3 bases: TGTGCCAGCAGCCGTACTAGCGGGAGTAATCCCTACGAGCAGTACTTC.